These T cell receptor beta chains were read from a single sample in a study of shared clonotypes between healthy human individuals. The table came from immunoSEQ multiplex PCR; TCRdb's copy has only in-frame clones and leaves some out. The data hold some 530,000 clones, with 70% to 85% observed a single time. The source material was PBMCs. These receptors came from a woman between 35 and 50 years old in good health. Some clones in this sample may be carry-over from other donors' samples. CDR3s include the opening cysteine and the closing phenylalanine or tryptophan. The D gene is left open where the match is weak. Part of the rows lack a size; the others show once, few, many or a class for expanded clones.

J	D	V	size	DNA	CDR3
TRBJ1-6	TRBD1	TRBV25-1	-	TGTGCCAGCCACAGGGGTAATTCACCCCTCCACTTT	CASHRGNSPLHF
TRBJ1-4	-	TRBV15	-	TGTGCCACCAGCAGAGATCTGACAACTGCAAATGAAAAACTGTTTTTT	CATSRDLTTANEKLFF
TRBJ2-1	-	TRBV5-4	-	TGTGCCAGCAGCTTGGCGGGGCCCAATGAGCAGTTCTTC	CASSLAGPNEQFF
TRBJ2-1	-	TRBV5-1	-	TGCGCCAGCAGCTCCGCCTCCCCCCCGAATGAGCAGTTCTTC	CASSSASPPNEQFF
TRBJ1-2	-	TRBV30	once	TGTGCCTGGAGTGTCCCCCCAGGGCCGTACTATGGCTACACCTTC	CAWSVPPGPYYGYTF
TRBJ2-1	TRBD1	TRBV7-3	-	TGTGCCAGCAGCCCGGGACAGGGAATGTGGGATGAGCAGTTCTTC	CASSPGQGMWDEQFF
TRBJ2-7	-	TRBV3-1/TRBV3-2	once	TGTGCCAGCAGCACGGGGACCTCCTTC	CASSTGTSF
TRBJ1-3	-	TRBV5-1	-	TGCGCCAGCAGCTTGACGGGAGCCTCTGGAAACACCATATATTTT	CASSLTGASGNTIYF
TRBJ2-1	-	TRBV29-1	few	TGCAGCGTTGAAGATCGGTATTCGGGGTCGGGTGAGCAGTTCTTC	CSVEDRYSGSGEQFF
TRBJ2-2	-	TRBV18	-	TGTGCCAGCTCACTAGAACAAGACACCGGGGAGCTGTTTTTT	CASSLEQDTGELFF
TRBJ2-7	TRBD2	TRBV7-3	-	TGTGCCAGCAGCCAAAACCCAGCGGGAGGGTCCTTTAGGATGGAGCAGTACTTC	CASSQNPAGGSFRMEQYF
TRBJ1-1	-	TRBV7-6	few	TGTGCCAGCAGCCAAAGAGCGGGGAACACTGAAGCTTTCTTT	CASSQRAGNTEAFF
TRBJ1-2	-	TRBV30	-	TGTGCCTGGAGTGCCCCCATACAGGGATCCTATGGCTACACCTTC	CAWSAPIQGSYGYTF
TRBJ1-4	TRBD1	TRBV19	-	TGTGCCAGTAGTAACCTACCGGGACAGGGGATTGAAAAACTGTTTTTT	CASSNLPGQGIEKLFF
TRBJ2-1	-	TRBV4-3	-	TGCGCCAGCAGCCTCGGGAAGTCGGCGTACAATGAGCAGTTCTTC	CASSLGKSAYNEQFF
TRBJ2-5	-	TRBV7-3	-	TGTGCCAGCAGCCCGGGGGGCGAGGAGACCCAGTACTTC	CASSPGGEETQYF
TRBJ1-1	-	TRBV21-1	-	TGTGCCAGCAGCACGCTCAGGGAGGACACTGAAGCTTTCTTT	CASSTLREDTEAFF
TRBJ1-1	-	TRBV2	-	TGTGCCAGCAGCGACCAATCCCCCCGGGAGAGGGCTTTCTTT	CASSDQSPRERAFF
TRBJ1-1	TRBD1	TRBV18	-	TGTGCCAGCTCATTCTCGGGACAGGGGGCTCCAAACACTGAAGCTTTCTTT	CASSFSGQGAPNTEAFF
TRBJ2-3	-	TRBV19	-	TGTGCCAGTAGTATACCAGGGACAGATACGCAGTATTTT	CASSIPGTDTQYF
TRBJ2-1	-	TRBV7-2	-	TGTGCCAGCAGCTTAGTTAATAATATGTTCTTC	CASSLVNNMFF
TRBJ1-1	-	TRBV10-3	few	TGTGCCACCACCGGGCTTGTGAACACTGAAGCTTTCTTT	CATTGLVNTEAFF
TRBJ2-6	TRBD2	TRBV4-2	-	TGTGCCAGCAGCCAACTAGCGGGAGTACCGTCTGGGGCCAACGTCCTGACTTTC	CASSQLAGVPSGANVLTF
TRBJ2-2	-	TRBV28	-	TGTGCCAGCAGTTTCAGAGCGGAGACCGGGGAGCTGTTTTTT	CASSFRAETGELFF
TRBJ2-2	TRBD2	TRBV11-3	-	TGTGCCAGCAGCCAACTAGCGGGAACGAACACCGGGGAGCTGTTTTTT	CASSQLAGTNTGELFF
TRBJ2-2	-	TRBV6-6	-	TGTGCCAGCAGTTACTCCGGAAACACCGGGGAGCTGTTTTTT	CASSYSGNTGELFF
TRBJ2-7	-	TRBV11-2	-	TGTGCCAGCAGCTTAATCGGGGACGAGCAGTACTTC	CASSLIGDEQYF
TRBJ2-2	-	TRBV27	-	TGTGCCACCATGGTGCGGCTTTTGACCGGGGAGCTGTTTTTT	CATMVRLLTGELFF
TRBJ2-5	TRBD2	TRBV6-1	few	TGTGCCAGCAAACCGGATAGCGGGAGTTGGGAGACCCAGTACTTC	CASKPDSGSWETQYF
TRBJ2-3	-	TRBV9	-	TGTGCCAGCAGCGTAGCCAAGGGGGGGACTGGCGCAGATACGCAGTATTTT	CASSVAKGGTGADTQYF
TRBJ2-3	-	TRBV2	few	TGTGCCAGCAGTGGACAAAAGACTAGGACAGATACGCAGTATTTT	CASSGQKTRTDTQYF
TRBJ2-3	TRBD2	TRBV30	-	TGTGCCTGGAACCGACCCCACCGGGAGGGAGGGGGTACGCGGTATTTT	CAWNRPHREGGGTRYF
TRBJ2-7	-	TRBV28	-	TGTGCCAGCAGTTTAAAGGGGAGGCACGAGCAGTACTTC	CASSLKGRHEQYF
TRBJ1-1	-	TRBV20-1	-	TGCAGTGCTAGATCCCAGGTCGAAGCTTTCTTT	CSARSQVEAFF
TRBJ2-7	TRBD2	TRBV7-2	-	TGTGCCAGCAGCTCTACTAGCGCCTTGGCCTACGAGCAGTACTTC	CASSSTSALAYEQYF
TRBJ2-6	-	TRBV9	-	TGTGCCAGCAGTCTTGGGGCAGGGTACTCTGGGGCCAACGTCCTGACTTTC	CASSLGAGYSGANVLTF
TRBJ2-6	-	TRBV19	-	TGTGCCAGTAGTAACAGGAAAAGCTCTGGGGCCAACGTCCTGACTTTC	CASSNRKSSGANVLTF
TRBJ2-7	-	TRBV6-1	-	TGTGCCAGCAAAGGAATCTACGAGCAGTACTTC	CASKGIYEQYF
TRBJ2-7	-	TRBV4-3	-	TGCGCCAGCAGCCAAGATTTAGCTGCAACCTACGAGCAGTACTTC	CASSQDLAATYEQYF
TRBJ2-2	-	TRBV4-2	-	TGTGCCAGCAGCCCCCGGACTGGGGAAGGCGGGGAGCTGTTTTTT	CASSPRTGEGGELFF
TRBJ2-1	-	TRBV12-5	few	TGTGCTAGTGGTTTTGCCCTTAATGAGCAGTTCTTC	CASGFALNEQFF
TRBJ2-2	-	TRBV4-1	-	TGCGCCAGCAGCCAAGTAGTCTCCCTCACCGGGGAGCTGTTTTTT	CASSQVVSLTGELFF
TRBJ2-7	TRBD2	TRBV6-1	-	TGTGCCAGCAGTGTGGCTAGCGGGCTCCCCTACGAGCAGTACTTC	CASSVASGLPYEQYF
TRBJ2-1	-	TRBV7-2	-	TGTGCCAGCAGCCCCTCTTATGGGAATGAGCAGTTCTTC	CASSPSYGNEQFF
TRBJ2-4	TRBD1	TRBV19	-	TGTGCCAGTAGGGACAGGGGATCCAAAAACATTCAGTACTTC	CASRDRGSKNIQYF
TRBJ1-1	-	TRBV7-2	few	TGTGCCAGCAGCACTACCCGAGGAGCGGGAGTCACAGCTTTCTTT	CASSTTRGAGVTAFF
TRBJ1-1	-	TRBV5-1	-	TGCGCCAGCAGCTTGGCCGGACTGTCTGGGGCTTTCTTT	CASSLAGLSGAFF
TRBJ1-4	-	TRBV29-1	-	TGCAGCGTTAGCCGACCCGGGGTTAATGAAAAACTGTTTTTT	CSVSRPGVNEKLFF
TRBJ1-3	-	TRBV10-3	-	TGTGCCATCAGTGAAACGCCTGGAAACACCATATATTTT	CAISETPGNTIYF
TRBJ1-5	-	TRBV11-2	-	TGTGCCACCCCCGCCGAAGTATTCAATCAGCCCCAGCATTTT	CATPAEVFNQPQHF
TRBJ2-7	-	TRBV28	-	TGTGCCACCTCGAGGCTCTACGAGCAGTACTTC	CATSRLYEQYF
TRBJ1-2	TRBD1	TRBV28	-	TGTGCCAGCAGTTGGACAGGGGGGCTTTATGGCTACACCTTC	CASSWTGGLYGYTF
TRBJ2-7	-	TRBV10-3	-	TGTGCCATCAGTGAGGTGCGGGGGCCCTACTACGAGCAGTACTTC	CAISEVRGPYYEQYF
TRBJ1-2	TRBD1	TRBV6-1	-	TGTGCCAGCTCCCTGGACAGGAAGTATGGCTACACCTTC	CASSLDRKYGYTF